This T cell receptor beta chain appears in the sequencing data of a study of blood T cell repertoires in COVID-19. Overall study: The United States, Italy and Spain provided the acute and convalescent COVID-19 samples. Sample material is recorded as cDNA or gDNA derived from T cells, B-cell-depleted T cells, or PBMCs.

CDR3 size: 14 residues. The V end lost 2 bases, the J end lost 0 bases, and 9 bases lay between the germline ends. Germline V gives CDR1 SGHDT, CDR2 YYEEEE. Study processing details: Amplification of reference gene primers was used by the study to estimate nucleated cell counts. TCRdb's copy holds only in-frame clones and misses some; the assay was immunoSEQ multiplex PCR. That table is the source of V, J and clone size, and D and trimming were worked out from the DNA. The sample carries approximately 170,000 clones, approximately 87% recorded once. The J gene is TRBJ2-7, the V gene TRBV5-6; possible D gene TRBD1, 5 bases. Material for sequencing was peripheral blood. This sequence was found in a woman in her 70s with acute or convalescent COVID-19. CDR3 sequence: CASSFAGNSYEQYF. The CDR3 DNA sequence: TGTGCCAGCAGCTTTGCAGGGAACTCCTACGAGCAGTACTTC.